One sample yielded the 5 T cell receptor beta chains listed below, sequenced in a study of control samples from healthy donors and cancer patients. Assay: immunoSEQ multiplex PCR; the TCRdb copy retains only in-frame clones and omits some. The data contain 260,000 or so clones, over 75% of them seen just once; the ten biggest clones take up about 14%. The specimen sequenced was PBMCs. These receptors all stem from a woman in her fifties or sixties with lung cancer.

V gene TRBV14 combines with J gene TRBJ2-5; weak D call: TRBD1 (6 bases). The V and J ends lost 4 bases and 4 bases respectively, with 19 bases between them. Germline V gene lookup returns CDR1 SGHDN and CDR2 FVKESK. This CDR3 comprises 16 residues. The CDR3 DNA reads TGTGCCAGCAGCCGTCTACCGGGACAAGGGGGAGAGACCCAGTACTTC. It codes for CASSRLPGQGGETQYF.

This chain links TRBV7-6 with TRBJ2-5; D might be TRBD1 (6 bases). V was trimmed by 5 bases and J by 0 bases, leaving 13 bases between them. The CDR3 length is 15 residues. The germline gives CDR1 SGHVS, CDR2 FNYEAQ. In DNA, the CDR3 is TGTGCCAGCAGCCCCCTCGGGACAAACCAAGAGACCCAGTACTTC. As protein: CASSPLGTNQETQYF.

The rearrangement links TRBV5-1 to TRBJ1-1; tentatively, D is TRBD1 (5 bases). CDR1 and CDR2 from the germline V gene are SGHRS and YFSETQ. This CDR3 region has 14 residues. The V and J ends lost 6 bases and 2 bases respectively, with 14 bases between them. The CDR3 DNA is TGCGCCAGCACCGGCCCAGGGACTAACACTGAAGCTTTCTTT. Translated: CASTGPGTNTEAFF. The full variable domain, its missing parts supplied by reference TRBV5-1 and TRBJ1-1, is KAGVTQTPRYLIKTRGQQVTLSCSPISGHRSVSWYQQTPGQGLQFLFEYFSETQRNKGNFPGRFSGRQFSNSRSEMNVSTLELGDSALYLCASTGPGTNTEAFFGQGTRLTVV.

V gene TRBV3-1 (or the pseudogene TRBV3-2) combines with J gene TRBJ2-7; D perhaps matches TRBD2 (5 bases). This CDR3 contains 15 residues. V lost 1 base, J lost 6 bases, and 16 bases lay in between. CDR1 and CDR2 from the germline V gene are LGHDT and YNNKEL (reference sequence). CDR3 sequence (DNA): TGTGCCAGCAGCCAAGCCACGGGGTCGTCGGGCGAGCAGTACTTC. Amino acid sequence: CASSQATGSSGEQYF.

The chain combines TRBV15 with TRBJ2-1, with D unclear. Per germline, CDR1 LNHNV and CDR2 YYDKDF (reference sequence). V lost 0 bases, J lost 15 bases, and 15 bases lay in between. The length of the CDR3 is 13 residues. In DNA, the CDR3 is TGTGCCACCAGCAGAGATCGGAGCAGCTCCCCGTTCTTC. Translation gives CATSRDRSSSPFF. The whole variable domain, filled in from reference TRBV15 and TRBJ2-1, reads DAMVIQNPRYQVTQFGKPVTLSCSQTLNHNVMYWYQQKSSQAPKLLFHYYDKDFNNEADTPDNFQSRRPNTSFCFLDIRSPGLGDTAMYLCATSRDRSSSPFFGPGTRLTVL.